This T cell receptor (beta chain) was documented in a study of metastatic and nonmetastatic thyroid tumors. Study conclusions and caveats: Benign nodules were reported to have significantly lower TCR beta diversity than malignant thyroid tumors, in blood and tumor.

Prior to thyroid surgery, none of the patients had received any treatment. With MiXCR, TCRdb called clones anew from the PCR reads. The sample includes 25,000 to 30,000 clones, about a quarter seen only once; the top ten take 6%. The germline CDR1 and CDR2 sequences are MNHNS and SASEGT. The CDR3 numbers 13 amino acids, ends counted. In the case of this clone: Its antigen is undetermined. A read error is likely, as this CDR3 ends without the conserved phenylalanine or tryptophan. The DNA is omitted, as the CDR3 cannot be located on it reliably, and the CDR3 follows TCRdb's listing.

This TCR derives from a female donor with papillary thyroid cancer or a benign thyroid nodule (not recorded which). Some clones in this sample may be carry-over from other donors' samples. Specimen: blood. The chain employs TRBV6-1 and TRBJ2-3; the table calls TRBD1, which could not be checked here. CDR3 loop: CASPSGTGGPSYV.